Sequencing of this TCR beta chain was carried out in a study of shared clonotypes between healthy human individuals. Details on this clone: Its antigen is unknown.

Study-level findings and limits: Clonotype sharing among the donors was expected to vary with sequencing depth.

An even split of each subset's genomic DNA across several immunoSEQ plates was performed. Each PCR replicate from the sorted subsets contained about 210 ng DNA, which is some 30,000 T cell genomes. The assay was immunoSEQ multiplex PCR, and TCRdb's table has in-frame clones only and misses some. The sample holds some 2.1 million clones, roughly 95% seen once. CD8 cells classed as naive were CD45RO-negative and positively selected for CCR7, excluding terminally differentiated effector memory CD45RA+ cells. This CDR3 spans 15 amino acids. The germline CDR1 and CDR2 sequences are KGHSH and LQKENI. The V end was cut by 2 bases, the J end by 3 bases, with 14 bases between.

This TCR came from a man between 18 and 29 years old in good health. Some clones in this sample may be carry-over from other donors' samples. This chain connects TRBV18 to TRBJ2-7; a weak D match, TRBD1 (6 bases). Sequencing was done on a sample of naive CD8+ T cells from PBMCs. The chain's CDR3 is CASSPGPRGNYEQYF. The CDR3 bases are TGTGCCAGCTCACCAGGGCCCAGGGGAAACTACGAGCAGTACTTC.